These 19 T cell receptor beta chains originate from one sample sequenced in a study of blood T cell repertoires in COVID-19. The table came from immunoSEQ multiplex PCR; TCRdb's copy has only in-frame clones and leaves some out. The repertoire has tens of thousands of clones, more than 90% of them found once; the top ten carry roughly 6.5%. Material: peripheral blood. These TCRs come from a man between 50 and 59 years old with active COVID-19.

The chain is built from TRBV4-2 and TRBJ2-2; perhaps TRBD1 as D (5 bases). The CDR3 totals 13 residues. Trimming stripped 3 bases from V and 8 bases from J, with 10 bases between. CDR1 LGHNA and CDR2 YNFKEQ come from the germline V gene. The CDR3 DNA reads as TGTGCCAGCAGCCACGACGGACAAGGGGAGCTGTTTTTT. The encoded protein is CASSHDGQGELFF.

The chain recombines TRBV7-7 with TRBJ2-2; possible D gene TRBD2, 5 bases. Trimming removed 0 bases from V and 6 bases from J, with 14 bases in between. The CDR3 is made up of 16 amino acids. CDR1 is SSHAT, CDR2 FNYEAQ, per germline (reference sequence). The CDR3 here is CASSLALTVGAGELFF. The CDR3 DNA follows: TGTGCCAGCAGCTTAGCATTAACCGTCGGGGCCGGGGAGCTGTTTTTT. Together with reference TRBV7-7 and TRBJ2-2, the CDR3 gives the full variable domain: GAGVSQSPRYKVTKRGQDVTLRCDPISSHATLYWYQQALGQGPEFLTYFNYEAQPDKSGLPSDRFSAERPEGSISTLTIQRTEQRDSAMYRCASSLALTVGAGELFFGEGSRLTVL.

This clone was seen a handful of times. The chain has TRBV4-1 and TRBJ2-7; a possible D gene is TRBD2 (5 bases). This CDR3 spans 15 amino acids. Trimming cost V 0 bases and J 7 bases, with 16 bases left between them. From germline, CDR1 is MGHRA and CDR2 YSYEKL. The CDR3 protein is CASSQDWAGVWEQYF. As DNA, the CDR3 is TGCGCCAGCAGCCAAGACTGGGCGGGCGTCTGGGAGCAGTACTTC.

The chain joins TRBV20-1 to TRBJ2-7; D uncertain. This CDR3 region has 11 residues. Germline loops: CDR1 DFQATT, CDR2 SNEGSKA (reference sequence). V shed 5 bases and J shed 1 base, with 6 bases lying between them. The CDR3: CSAEISYEQYF. The CDR3 DNA follows: TGCAGTGCTGAGATTTCCTACGAGCAGTACTTC.

The CDR3 DNA reads as TGTGCCTGGAGTGTACGGACAGGGGGTGGCTACACCTTC. Protein: CAWSVRTGGGYTF. The genes are TRBV30 and TRBJ1-2; the match to TRBD1 covers 10 bases. V trimming: 0 bases; J trimming: 7 bases; junction bases outside the gene matches: 2. CDR3 length: 13 residues. CDR1 is GTSNPN and CDR2 is SVGIG in the germline V gene (reference sequence).

The rearrangement uses TRBV28 and TRBJ2-3, with TRBD2 matching over 12 bases. Unmatched junction bases numbered 5, after V lost 5 bases and J lost 8 bases. Germline assignment: CDR1 MDHEN and CDR2 SYDVKM. This CDR3 region has 14 residues. DNA for the CDR3: TGTGCCAGCAGTCCCGGGACTAGCGGGTTTACGCAGTATTTT. Residues: CASSPGTSGFTQYF. Drawing the rest from reference TRBV28 and TRBJ2-3, the complete variable domain is DVKVTQSSRYLVKRTGEKVFLECVQDMDHENMFWYRQDPGLGLRLIYFSYDVKMKEKGDIPEGYSVSREKKERFSLILESASTNQTSMYLCASSPGTSGFTQYFGPGTRLTVL.

This clone was picked up a small number of times. J is TRBJ1-4 and V is TRBV25-1; D remains ambiguous. CDR3 length: 14 residues. V lost 2 bases to trimming and J lost 3 bases, with 7 bases between them. Per the germline V gene, CDR1 is MGHDK and CDR2 is SYGVNS. CDR3 in amino acids: CASSEQEPNEKLFF. CDR3 DNA sequence: TGTGCCAGCAGTGAACAGGAACCTAATGAAAAACTGTTTTTT.

There are a few counts of this clone. The V and J genes are TRBV4-1 and TRBJ1-5; TRBD1 matches 10 bases. The V gene's germline CDR1 is MGHRA and CDR2 YSYEKL. The CDR3 contains 14 residues. With 5 bases clipped from V and 7 bases from J, the junction kept 5 bases outside the gene matches. For the CDR3, the DNA is TGCGCCAGCAGCAGGGACAGGGGCTCCCAGCCCCAGCATTTT. This sequence encodes CASSRDRGSQPQHF.

This CDR3 reads CSASTGGRGYTF. The CDR3 DNA is TGCAGTGCTAGTACAGGGGGCCGGGGCTACACCTTC. V gene TRBV20-1 combines with J gene TRBJ1-2; 9 bases are a match to TRBD1. Germline V CDR1 and CDR2: DFQATT, SNEGSKA (reference sequence). This CDR3 is 12 amino acids long. Unmatched junction bases numbered 4, after V lost 3 bases and J lost 8 bases.

The V call is TRBV4-2, the J call TRBJ1-3; the D is unclear. This CDR3 is built from 15 residues. V lost 0 bases and J 1 base, leaving 7 bases between the germline ends. Per germline, CDR1 LGHNA and CDR2 YNFKEQ. The CDR3 protein is CASSQEHVSGNTIYF. The DNA of the CDR3 is TGTGCCAGCAGCCAAGAACACGTATCTGGAAACACCATATATTTT.

The chain joins TRBV4-1 to TRBJ2-3; D possibly corresponds to TRBD2 (6 bases). The CDR3 extends over 16 amino acids. CDR1 is MGHRA, CDR2 YSYEKL, per germline. V lost 0 bases to trimming and J lost 1 base, with 11 bases between them. In DNA, the CDR3 is TGCGCCAGCAGCCAAGATGGGCGGGGTGGCACAGATACGCAGTATTTT. Residues: CASSQDGRGGTDTQYF.

DNA of the CDR3: TGTGCCAGCAGTGACTACAGGGGGGTGAACACTGAAGCTTTCTTT. Its translation: CASSDYRGVNTEAFF. The J gene is TRBJ1-1, the V gene TRBV2; 8 bases line up with TRBD1. Germline V CDR1 and CDR2: SNHLY, FYNNEI. The CDR3 totals 15 residues. The J segment lost 0 bases and the V segment lost 3 bases, leaving 3 bases of the junction unmatched.

This clone has just one count. The chain joins TRBV5-6 to TRBJ1-1; 8 bases match TRBD1. J gave up 1 base and V 4 bases, and 6 bases lay outside the gene matches. CDR1 SGHDT and CDR2 YYEEEE come from the germline V gene. The CDR3 consists of 15 residues. CDR3 protein: CASSLDRGRNTEAFF. The CDR3 nucleotides read TGTGCCAGCAGCCTCGACAGGGGACGGAACACTGAAGCTTTCTTT.

This chain connects TRBV5-4 to TRBJ2-7; 10 positions match TRBD2. The CDR3 has 15 residues. Per the germline V gene, CDR1 is SGHNT and CDR2 is YYREEE (reference sequence). Trimming removed 0 bases from V and 6 bases from J; junction bases left unmatched: 6. The chain's CDR3 is CASSLELAGSVEQYF. DNA of the CDR3: TGTGCCAGCAGCTTGGAACTAGCGGGATCTGTCGAGCAGTACTTC. The entire variable domain, with the rest obtained from reference TRBV5-4 and TRBJ2-7, is as follows: ETGVTQSPTHLIKTRGQQVTLRCSSQSGHNTVSWYQQALGQGPQFIFQYYREEENGRGNFPPRFSGLQFPNYSSELNVNALELDDSALYLCASSLELAGSVEQYFGPGTRLTVT.

This chain connects TRBV7-2 to TRBJ2-1; 7 bases are a match to TRBD1. There are 15 residues in the CDR3. CDR1 is SGHTA, CDR2 FQGNSA, per germline. Losses at the gene ends were 5 bases for V and 4 bases for J; bases not matched to a gene: 8. The CDR3 DNA sequence: TGTGCCAGCAGCCACGACAGGGCCTCATACAATGAGCAGTTCTTC. Its protein is CASSHDRASYNEQFF.

A few counts support this clone. The chain joins TRBV5-1 to TRBJ1-1; D is ambiguous. This CDR3 spans 14 amino acids. Deletions cut 4 bases from V and 1 base from J, with 11 bases between. CDR1 SGHRS and CDR2 YFSETQ come from the germline V gene. Here the CDR3 DNA reads TGCGCCAGCAGCACCTTTGCGGGGAACACTGAAGCTTTCTTT. As protein: CASSTFAGNTEAFF.

The chain has TRBV28 and TRBJ2-7; weak D call: TRBD2 (6 bases). Trimming removed 7 bases at V and 4 bases at J, with 20 bases between. The CDR3 totals 15 residues. Germline CDR1 is MDHEN and CDR2 is SYDVKM. CDR3 region: CASTDPRRGEYEQYF. CDR3 DNA sequence: TGTGCCAGCACCGACCCTCGGAGGGGTGAGTACGAGCAGTACTTC.

The chain joins TRBV4-3 to TRBJ2-3; tentative D call: TRBD1 (5 bases). This CDR3 has 15 residues. Trimming cost V 2 bases and J 4 bases, with 13 bases left between them. CDR1 is LGHNA, CDR2 YSLEER, per germline. The DNA of the CDR3 is TGCGCCAGCAGCCAAACCAGGGCATCTGCAGATACGCAGTATTTT. This translates into CASSQTRASADTQYF.

The CDR3 here is CASSRGGRDYGYTF. CDR3 in DNA: TGTGCCAGCAGCCGGGGGGGGAGGGACTATGGCTACACCTTC. The rearrangement links TRBV5-4 to TRBJ1-2; a weak D match, TRBD1 (5 bases). This CDR3 is 14 amino acids long. Trimming stripped 4 bases from V and 3 bases from J, with 13 bases between. Germline CDR1 SGHNT, CDR2 YYREEE (reference sequence).